This T cell receptor (beta chain) was retrieved from a study of regulatory T cells in long-lasting Graves disease. Time point noted: newly diagnosed GD, antithyroid drugs for less than 3 months. The TCR library used RNA extracted from PBMCs. The CDR3 contains 15 residues. V lost 0 bases to trimming and J lost 5 bases, with 12 bases between them. HTBI primers from iRepertoire and Arm-PCR of CDR3 regions yielded the TCR beta libraries. In TCRdb, the multiplex PCR reads were re-called with MiXCR into one record per CDR3 protein. Here the sample spans around 500,000 distinct CDR3 sequences, roughly 16% being singletons. This clonotype was recorded many times. These records were also assigned to another study, of T cells in Graves' hyperthyroidism and ophthalmopathy. That investigation notes: Ophthalmopathy and stable hyperthyroidism were told apart by a 13 V-J model.

The source was peripheral blood mononuclear cells (PBMCs), collected at new diagnosis, from a patient treated with antithyroid drugs. This chain uses TRBV12-3 or TRBV12-4 with TRBJ2-3; either TRBD1 or TRBD2 may supply D (5 bases each). The clonotype comes from a woman aged 40 to 65 with Graves disease. The CDR3 DNA follows: TGTGCCAGCAGTTTAGCTAGTGGGGGTCGAGATACGCAGTATTTT. It specifies CASSLASGGRDTQYF.